This TCR beta chain originates from a study of T-cell memory formation after mild COVID-19. In the study overall: Clustering of TCRs was largely donor specific.

V lost 7 bases and J 2 bases, leaving 18 bases between the germline ends. This CDR3 is 16 amino acids long. Germline V CDR1 and CDR2: KGHDR, SFDVKD. Constant-segment-primed 5'RACE gave TCR alpha and TCR beta cDNA libraries with sample barcodes and UMIs. TCRdb used MiXCR to reprocess the 5' RACE reads, holding one entry per CDR3 protein. The sample carries about 360,000 distinct CDR3 sequences, approximately 15% recorded once. Sequenced sample: PBMCs or a T cell subset sorted from them (not recorded which). V usage is TRBV24-1 and J usage is TRBJ2-3; the D gene is possibly TRBD2 (7 bases). This clonotype was sampled from a man between 18 and 35 years old who had mild COVID-19 (a few samples of this study predate the infection). Cell type and time point are not known. CDR3 amino acids: CATSISGRGPTDTQYF. For the CDR3, the DNA is TGTGCCACCAGCATATCCGGGCGGGGGCCCACAGATACGCAGTATTTT.